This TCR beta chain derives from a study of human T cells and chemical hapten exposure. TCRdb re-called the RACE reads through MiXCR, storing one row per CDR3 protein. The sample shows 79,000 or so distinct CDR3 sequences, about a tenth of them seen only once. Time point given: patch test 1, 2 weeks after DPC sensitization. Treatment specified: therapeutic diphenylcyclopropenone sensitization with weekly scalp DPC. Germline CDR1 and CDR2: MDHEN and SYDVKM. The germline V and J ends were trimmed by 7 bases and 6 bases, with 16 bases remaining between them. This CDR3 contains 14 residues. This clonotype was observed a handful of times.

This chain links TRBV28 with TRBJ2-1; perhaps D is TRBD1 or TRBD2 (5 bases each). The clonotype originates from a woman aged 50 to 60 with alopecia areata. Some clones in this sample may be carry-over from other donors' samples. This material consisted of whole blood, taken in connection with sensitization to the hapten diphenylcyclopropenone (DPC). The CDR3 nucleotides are TGTGCCAGCACTCGTTGGGGGAGCGGCAATGAGCAGTTCTTC. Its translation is CASTRWGSGNEQFF.